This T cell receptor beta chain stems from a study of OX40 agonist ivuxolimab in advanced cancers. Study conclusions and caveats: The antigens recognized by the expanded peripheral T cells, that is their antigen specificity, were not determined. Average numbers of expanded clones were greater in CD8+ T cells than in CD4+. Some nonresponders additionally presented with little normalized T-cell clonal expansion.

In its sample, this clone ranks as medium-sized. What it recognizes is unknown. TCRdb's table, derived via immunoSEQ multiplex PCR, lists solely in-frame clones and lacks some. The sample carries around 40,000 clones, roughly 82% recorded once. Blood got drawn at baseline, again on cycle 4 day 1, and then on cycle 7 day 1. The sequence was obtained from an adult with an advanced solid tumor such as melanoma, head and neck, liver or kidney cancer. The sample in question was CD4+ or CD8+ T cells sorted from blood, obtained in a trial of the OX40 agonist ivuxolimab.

The CDR3 sequence: CASSYDSYGYTF. CDR3 coding DNA: TGTGCCAGCAGCTACGACAGCTATGGCTACACCTTC. The rearrangement links TRBV7-9 to TRBJ1-2, with a possible D match to TRBD1 (5 bases). The CDR3 spans 12 residues. V was cut by 4 bases and J by 4 bases, with 7 bases left in between. CDR1 is SEHNR, CDR2 FQNEAQ, per germline (reference sequence).